A single sample is the source of the 10 T cell receptor beta chains below, sequenced in a study of blood T cell repertoires in COVID-19. The data were produced by immunoSEQ multiplex PCR, yet TCRdb's version contains in-frame clones alone and is incomplete. The sample includes approximately 190,000 clones, about 88% of them seen just once. Material: PBMCs or T cells enriched from blood (not recorded which). The receptors derive from a woman aged 40 to 50 in a cohort exposed to, infected with or recovered from COVID-19 (not recorded which).

The chain combines TRBV7-2 with TRBJ2-2; D is ambiguous. CDR1 is SGHTA, CDR2 FQGNSA, per germline. V lost 4 bases and J 7 bases, leaving 13 bases between the germline ends. The CDR3 runs to 14 residues. DNA of the CDR3: TGTGCCAGCAGCTCCCGAAGATTAGACGGGGAGCTGTTTTTT. Amino acid sequence: CASSSRRLDGELFF.

The chain uses TRBV6-5 and TRBJ2-3; TRBD2 matches 7 bases. Germline V gene data show CDR1 as MNHEY and CDR2 as SVGAGI. V lost 3 bases to trimming and J lost 4 bases; unmatched junction nucleotides: 10. The CDR3 runs 16 residues. CDR3 amino acids: CASSYGAGDMADTQYF. DNA of the CDR3: TGTGCCAGCAGTTATGGGGCGGGAGATATGGCAGATACGCAGTATTTT.

This clone was seen once. The chain is built from TRBV15 and TRBJ2-1; TRBD2 matches at 10 bases. The CDR3 extends over 16 amino acids. Germline V gives CDR1 LNHNV, CDR2 YYDKDF (reference sequence). The junction had 8 bases not matched to a gene; V was cut back by 0 bases and J by 9 bases. CDR3 region: CATSRDRTSGDGEQFF. Written as DNA, the CDR3 is TGTGCCACCAGCAGAGATCGAACTAGCGGGGACGGTGAGCAGTTCTTC.

The chain recombines TRBV19 with TRBJ2-7, with TRBD1 matching over 9 bases. Per germline, CDR1 LNHDA and CDR2 SQIVND (reference sequence). The CDR3 covers 15 residues. Trimming took 5 bases from V and 1 from J; bases not matched to a gene: 6. Here the CDR3 reads CASSFRDRASYEQYF. The CDR3 DNA is TGTGCCAGTAGTTTCCGGGACAGGGCATCCTACGAGCAGTACTTC.

The chain uses TRBV7-9 and TRBJ1-1; no reliable D call. The germline gives CDR1 SEHNR, CDR2 FQNEAQ (reference sequence). Trimming stripped 3 bases from V and 3 bases from J, with 23 bases between. This CDR3 spans 18 amino acids. CDR3 in amino acids: CASSLKSRTRPGYTEAFF. CDR3 sequence (DNA): TGTGCCAGCAGCTTGAAATCTCGGACCCGCCCGGGGTACACTGAAGCTTTCTTT.

The CDR3 region has the DNA TGTGCCAGCTCACCACGGGACAGGGATGCATCAGATACGCAGTATTTT. Its protein product is CASSPRDRDASDTQYF. This rearrangement joins TRBV18 to TRBJ2-3; 9 nucleotides agree with TRBD1. The germline V gene has CDR1 KGHSH and CDR2 LQKENI. Trimming took 1 base from V and 4 from J; bases not matched to a gene: 6. This CDR3 comprises 16 residues.

The chain uses TRBV18 and TRBJ2-3; maybe TRBD2 (6 bases). Looked up from germline, CDR1 is KGHSH and CDR2 is LQKENI. This CDR3 has 15 residues. Trimming cost V 4 bases and J 2 bases, with 13 bases left between them. As DNA, the CDR3 is TGTGCCAGCTCACGGGTGGCGGGAATCACAGATACGCAGTATTTT. Its protein product is CASSRVAGITDTQYF.

The rearrangement uses TRBV28 and TRBJ2-5; D is possibly TRBD1 (5 bases). Trimming cost V 5 bases and J 6 bases, with 19 bases left between them. This CDR3 comprises 15 residues. CDR1 is MDHEN, CDR2 SYDVKM, per germline. Written as DNA, the CDR3 is TGTGCCAGCAGTCTCGAAACTTCCAGGGTTCAGACCCAGTACTTC. Its translation is CASSLETSRVQTQYF.

The chain joins TRBV27 to TRBJ2-1; 11 bases map to TRBD2. From germline, CDR1 is MNHEY and CDR2 SMNVEV (reference sequence). V was clipped by 5 bases and J by 1 base; unmatched bases: 10. The CDR3 covers 18 residues. Here the CDR3 DNA reads TGTGCCAGCAGTCCGATTACTAGCGGGGGACCATCCTACAATGAGCAGTTCTTC. Translation: CASSPITSGGPSYNEQFF.

This chain uses TRBV7-8 with TRBJ2-1, with TRBD2 identical over 8 bases. The CDR3 extends over 16 amino acids. The germline gives CDR1 SGHVS, CDR2 FQNEAQ. Trimming cost V 1 base and J 2 bases; bases outside gene matches: 4. The CDR3 coding sequence is TGTGCCAGCAGCTTAGGTGGGACTAGTACCTACAATGAGCAGTTCTTC. It translates to CASSLGGTSTYNEQFF. The full variable domain, in which reference TRBV7-8 and TRBJ2-1 provide the parts outside the CDR3, is GAGVSQSPRYKVAKRGQDVALRCDPISGHVSLFWYQQALGQGPEFLTYFQNEAQLDKSGLPSDRFFAERPEGSVSTLKIQRTQQEDSAVYLCASSLGGTSTYNEQFFGPGTRLTVL.